The next 28 T cell receptor beta chains were all read from a single sample in a study of post-analysis software for immune sequencing data. Overall study results and limits: Higher frequency in patients than in controls was seen for roughly five TRBV segments, with TRBV5-6, TRBV5-1 and TRBV20-1 among them.

These receptors have no known antigen. Prepared TCR beta cDNA libraries contained unique molecular identifiers. TCRdb redid the calling of the PCR reads with MiXCR, one entry per CDR3 protein. There are roughly 400,000 distinct CDR3 sequences in the sample; approximately 39% occur only once, and 7.6% lies in the top ten. The sequencing input was blood. All receptors derive from a girl aged 2-15 years with multiple sclerosis.

This clonotype has just a few counts. This sequence joins TRBV20-1 and TRBJ2-1, with unresolved D. The CDR3 is made up of 12 amino acids. Germline V lookup: CDR1 DFQATT, CDR2 SNEGSKA (reference sequence). The ends were cut back, 1 base at V and 7 bases at J, with 8 bases in the middle. CDR3 bases: TGCAGTGCTAGAGCCATATGGAATGAGCAGTTCTTC. Protein product: CSARAIWNEQFF.

The V call is TRBV12-3 or TRBV12-4, the J call TRBJ2-3; 7 bases align to TRBD1. The CDR3 runs 14 residues. The V gene end was trimmed by 4 bases and the J gene end by 3 bases; junction bases not matched to a gene: 4. The CDR3 reads CASSYRGMTDTQYF. CDR3 DNA sequence: TGTGCCAGCAGTTACAGGGGAATGACAGATACGCAGTATTTT.

V usage is TRBV12-3 or TRBV12-4 and J usage is TRBJ2-1; 7 bases fit TRBD1. Germline trimming cut 4 bases from V and 0 bases from J; bases unmatched to any gene: 6. CDR3 length: 16 amino acids. The CDR3 protein is CASSSITGASYNEQFF. CDR3 sequence (DNA): TGTGCCAGCAGTTCGATTACAGGGGCCTCCTACAATGAGCAGTTCTTC.

The chain has TRBV7-2 and TRBJ1-4; TRBD1 matches at 9 bases. V was clipped by 4 bases and J by 7 bases; unmatched bases: 10. This CDR3 is built from 16 residues. Germline lookup yields CDR1 SGHTA and CDR2 FQGNSA. CDR3 region: CASSSGQGHSSEKLFF. In DNA form, the CDR3 reads TGTGCCAGCAGCTCCGGACAGGGGCATAGCAGTGAAAAACTGTTTTTT.

This clonotype occurred a few times. The rearrangement links TRBV25-1 to TRBJ1-2; 8 bases match TRBD1. Germline V gives CDR1 MGHDK, CDR2 SYGVNS. V shed 8 bases and J 5 bases; nucleotides not matched to a gene: 7. This CDR3 comprises 13 residues. The CDR3 DNA is TGTGCCAGCCGCCGGACAGGGCCGTATGGCTACACCTTC. Protein product: CASRRTGPYGYTF.

The chain is built from TRBV10-3 and TRBJ2-7; TRBD1 or TRBD2 may be the D gene (6 bases each). Germline CDR1 ENHRY, CDR2 SYGVKD. The V end was cut by 8 bases, the J end by 1 base, with 12 bases between. The CDR3 sequence is 13 residues long. The CDR3 nucleotides read TGTGCCATCGGGACTGGACAGTCCTACGAGCAGTACTTC. This codes for CAIGTGQSYEQYF.

The V call is TRBV28, the J call TRBJ2-7, with 10 bases identical to TRBD1. The CDR3 is 14 amino acids. The germline CDR1 and CDR2 sequences are MDHEN and SYDVKM. J was trimmed by 6 bases and V by 2 bases; bases with no gene match: 4. CDR3 nucleotides: TGTGCCAGCAGTTTACGACAGGGGGCAGGCGAGCAGTACTTC. As protein: CASSLRQGAGEQYF. The entire variable domain, with the rest obtained from reference TRBV28 and TRBJ2-7, is as follows: DVKVTQSSRYLVKRTGEKVFLECVQDMDHENMFWYRQDPGLGLRLIYFSYDVKMKEKGDIPEGYSVSREKKERFSLILESASTNQTSMYLCASSLRQGAGEQYFGPGTRLTVT.

The chain joins TRBV6-1 to TRBJ1-1; D unresolved. Trimming took 2 bases from V and 4 from J, leaving 8 bases between them. Germline CDR1 is MNHNS and CDR2 is SASEGT. The CDR3 length is 13 residues. CDR3 sequence: CASSELQFTEAFF. The CDR3 DNA reads as TGTGCCAGCAGTGAACTTCAATTCACTGAAGCTTTCTTT.

V is TRBV27 and J is TRBJ2-5; no definite D call. The last part of the DNA fits TRBJ2-7 better; the J call may be wrong. Per germline, CDR1 MNHEY and CDR2 SMNVEV (reference sequence). The CDR3 spans 19 residues. This chain's CDR3 is CASSPFSRADQTLAYEQYF. The CDR3, as DNA: TGTGCCAGCAGTCCATTCTCCCGGGCCGACCAAACTCTCGCCTACGAGCAGTACTTC.

This clonotype has at least ten counts. The chain joins TRBV5-1 to TRBJ2-2; no clear D gene. The length of the CDR3 is 13 residues. Germline V gene data show CDR1 as SGHRS and CDR2 as YFSETQ. Trimming shortened V by 6 bases and J by 7 bases, and 13 bases separated the two germline ends. The CDR3 nucleotides are TGCGCCAGCACCTATGAACGGCGCGGGGAGCTGTTTTTT. This gives the protein CASTYERRGELFF.

Only a few counts were recorded for this clonotype. V and J are TRBV7-2 and TRBJ2-1, with TRBD2 identical over 7 bases. Germline loops: CDR1 SGHTA, CDR2 FQGNSA. With 8 bases clipped from V and 6 bases from J, the junction kept 4 bases outside the gene matches. The CDR3 covers 12 residues. The CDR3 DNA reads as TGTGCCAGCGGGTGGGGGGGCAATGAGCAGTTCTTC. This sequence encodes CASGWGGNEQFF.

The rearrangement joins TRBV20-1 to TRBJ1-2; D call uncertain. The CDR3 totals 13 residues. V was cut by 5 bases and J by 9 bases, with 19 bases left in between. Germline loops: CDR1 DFQATT, CDR2 SNEGSKA (reference sequence). The CDR3 loop is CSAHPFPEGRYTF. DNA of the CDR3: TGCAGTGCTCATCCATTTCCCGAGGGTCGCTACACCTTC.

The chain uses TRBV2 and TRBJ2-5, with D perhaps being TRBD1 or TRBD2 (6 bases each). V was trimmed by 2 bases and J by 0 bases, leaving 10 bases between them. This CDR3 comprises 15 residues. Germline lookup yields CDR1 SNHLY and CDR2 FYNNEI. The CDR3 DNA sequence: TGTGCCAGCAGTGAACAGGGGAGGTACCAAGAGACCCAGTACTTC. Its protein product is CASSEQGRYQETQYF.

This chain uses TRBV20-1 with TRBJ1-4, with 7 bases aligning to TRBD1. V lost 6 bases to trimming and J lost 8 bases; unmatched junction nucleotides: 9. The CDR3 has 13 residues. The germline V gene has CDR1 DFQATT and CDR2 SNEGSKA (reference sequence). DNA for the CDR3: TGCAGTGCGCGGGACAGCTCGGGGGAAAAACTGTTTTTT. Its protein is CSARDSSGEKLFF.

This chain joins TRBV5-6 and TRBJ2-7; D possibly corresponds to TRBD2 (5 bases). Germline V gene sequence: CDR1 SGHDT, CDR2 YYEEEE. V lost 0 bases and J 0 bases, leaving 13 bases between the germline ends. The CDR3 is 16 amino acids. The CDR3 nucleotides are TGTGCCAGCAGCTTGGCTGTAGGACTGTCCTCCTACGAGCAGTACTTC. Its translation: CASSLAVGLSSYEQYF. Combining the CDR3 with reference TRBV5-6 and TRBJ2-7 gives the whole variable domain DAGVTQSPTHLIKTRGQQVTLRCSPKSGHDTVSWYQQALGQGPQFIFQYYEEEERQRGNFPDRFSGHQFPNYSSELNVNALLLGDSALYLCASSLAVGLSSYEQYFGPGTRLTVT.

The V gene is TRBV18, the J gene TRBJ2-1, with D possibly TRBD1 on 5 matching bases. V lost 3 bases and J 1 base, leaving 10 bases between the germline ends. The CDR3 loop spans 15 amino acids. The germline gives CDR1 KGHSH, CDR2 LQKENI. The CDR3 reads CASSPQDISYNEQFF. CDR3 bases: TGTGCCAGCTCACCCCAGGACATTTCCTACAATGAGCAGTTCTTC.

The rearrangement links TRBV20-1 to TRBJ2-1, with D tentatively TRBD2 (5 bases). This CDR3 region has 13 residues. V was shortened by 6 bases and J by 2 bases, with 11 bases between the two germline ends. Germline loops: CDR1 DFQATT, CDR2 SNEGSKA (reference sequence). The CDR3 sequence: CSANPGAYNEQFF. The CDR3 DNA sequence: TGCAGTGCAAATCCCGGGGCCTACAATGAGCAGTTCTTC.

The chain couples TRBV6-5 to TRBJ2-5; D gene unclear. V gave up 1 base and J gave up 2 bases, with 8 bases separating them. The CDR3 length is 14 residues. Germline values: CDR1 MNHEY, CDR2 SVGAGI. The CDR3 here is CASSYYMGQETQYF. DNA of the CDR3: TGTGCCAGCAGTTACTACATGGGGCAAGAGACCCAGTACTTC.

V is TRBV2 and J is TRBJ2-1; TRBD1 aligns across 7 bases. The CDR3 consists of 14 residues. The J segment lost 7 bases and the V segment lost 3 bases, leaving 6 bases of the junction unmatched. CDR1 and CDR2 from the germline V gene are SNHLY and FYNNEI. The CDR3 is CASSEWTGGNEQFF. CDR3 nucleotide sequence: TGTGCCAGCAGTGAGTGGACAGGAGGAAATGAGCAGTTCTTC. The complete variable domain, with remaining parts taken from reference TRBV2 and TRBJ2-1, reads EPEVTQTPSHQVTQMGQEVILRCVPISNHLYFYWYRQILGQKVEFLVSFYNNEISEKSEIFDDQFSVERPDGSNFTLKIRSTKLEDSAMYFCASSEWTGGNEQFFGPGTRLTVL.

This clonotype showed up just a few times. The V and J genes are TRBV6-5 and TRBJ1-5; D is undetermined. This CDR3 comprises 15 residues. Deletions cut 6 bases from V and 5 bases from J, with 17 bases between. Germline V gene sequence: CDR1 MNHEY, CDR2 SVGAGI. The CDR3 sequence is CASRTGLSRDQPQHF. The CDR3 DNA reads as TGTGCCAGCAGGACCGGTCTTTCACGAGATCAGCCCCAGCATTTT.

There are a few counts of this clonotype. The V and J genes are TRBV27 and TRBJ2-7, with 7 bases lining up with TRBD1. The CDR3 runs to 15 residues. The germline CDR1 and CDR2 sequences are MNHEY and SMNVEV (reference sequence). Losses at the gene ends were 7 bases for V and 5 bases for J; bases not matched to a gene: 14. In DNA, the CDR3 is TGTGCCAGCAAGACGAGACAGGGTAGTATCCACGAGCAGTACTTC. Amino acid sequence: CASKTRQGSIHEQYF.

This chain links TRBV19 with TRBJ1-2; tentative D call: TRBD1 (6 bases). V was cut by 7 bases and J by 0 bases, with 15 bases left in between. The CDR3 totals 15 residues. Germline assignment: CDR1 LNHDA and CDR2 SQIVND (reference sequence). The CDR3 region has the DNA TGTGCCAGTACCCCAAGACAGGAAACTAACTATGGCTACACCTTC. This gives the protein CASTPRQETNYGYTF.

V is TRBV24-1 and J is TRBJ1-5; possible D gene TRBD1, 6 bases. This CDR3 comprises 16 residues. The V gene lost 4 bases and the J gene lost 4 bases, with 16 bases spanning the gap. Germline V gene data show CDR1 as KGHDR and CDR2 as SFDVKD. As DNA, the CDR3 is TGTGCCACCAGTGACCAATCAGGGGCCGCAAATCAGCCCCAGCATTTT. Translated: CATSDQSGAANQPQHF.

This clonotype has a count of ten or more. V usage is TRBV28 and J usage is TRBJ2-1; D could derive from TRBD1 or TRBD2 (5 bases each). Per the germline V gene, CDR1 is MDHEN and CDR2 is SYDVKM. The CDR3 is 12 amino acids. V was clipped by 6 bases and J by 4 bases, with 7 bases between them. DNA of the CDR3: TGTGCCAGCAGAGAGGGGTACAATGAGCAGTTCTTC. It yields the protein CASREGYNEQFF.

The chain combines TRBV28 with TRBJ1-6; D is unclear. This CDR3 has 14 residues. Germline CDR1 is MDHEN and CDR2 is SYDVKM. Trimming removed 5 bases at V and 4 bases at J, with 9 bases between. CDR3 region: CASSIPGYNSPLHF. Written as DNA, the CDR3 is TGTGCCAGCAGTATACCCGGGTATAATTCACCCCTCCACTTT.

This clonotype was observed a handful of times. The rearrangement links TRBV7-8 to TRBJ2-7; unclear D gene. The V and J ends lost 3 bases and 7 bases respectively, with 22 bases between them. Per the germline V gene, CDR1 is SGHVS and CDR2 is FQNEAQ. The CDR3 spans 16 residues. CDR3: CASSFTRFGPRREQYF. The CDR3 coding sequence is TGTGCCAGCAGCTTCACCCGGTTCGGACCCCGACGAGAGCAGTACTTC. The entire variable domain, with the rest obtained from reference TRBV7-8 and TRBJ2-7, is as follows: GAGVSQSPRYKVAKRGQDVALRCDPISGHVSLFWYQQALGQGPEFLTYFQNEAQLDKSGLPSDRFFAERPEGSVSTLKIQRTQQEDSAVYLCASSFTRFGPRREQYFGPGTRLTVT.

The CDR3 loop is CASSNRELIPGEQYF. CDR3 nucleotide sequence: TGTGCCAGCAGCAACCGGGAGCTCATTCCGGGCGAGCAGTACTTC. The J gene is TRBJ2-1, the V gene TRBV21-1; the table calls TRBD1, which could not be checked here. The J call may be mistaken, given a closer DNA end match to TRBJ2-7. TRBV21-1 is recorded as a pseudogene. This CDR3 has 15 residues.

V and J are TRBV9 and TRBJ2-7; D is unresolved. Germline V gene data show CDR1 as SGDLS and CDR2 as YYNGEE. The V end lost 3 bases, the J end lost 0 bases, and 10 bases lay between the germline ends. The CDR3 has 14 residues. The DNA for the CDR3 is TGTGCCAGCAGCGGGGCCGCAGACTCCTACGAGCAGTACTTC. Translating gives CASSGAADSYEQYF.